What follows are 15 T cell receptor beta chains derived from one specimen sequenced in a study of shared clonotypes between healthy human individuals. Measured with immunoSEQ multiplex PCR; TCRdb has only the in-frame clones, and not every one. The sample yields about 2.1 million clones, just under 95% seen once. The naive CD8 fraction comprised CD45RO-negative cells positively selected for CCR7 and excluded terminally differentiated effector memory CD45RA+ cells. The sample consisted of naive CD8+ T cells from PBMCs. Receptors were obtained from a man aged 18 to 35 in good health. Some clones in this sample may be carry-over from other donors' samples.

V is TRBV7-2 and J is TRBJ2-7; 15 positions match TRBD2. Germline trimming cut 1 base from V and 7 bases from J; bases unmatched to any gene: 11. The CDR3 is 18 amino acids. Germline V gives CDR1 SGHTA, CDR2 FQGNSA. CDR3 in DNA: TGTGCCAGCAGCTTAGGCCCGGGACTAGCGGGAGGAGACAGGGAGCAGTACTTC. Protein: CASSLGPGLAGGDREQYF.

This clone has just one count. The chain joins TRBV6-5 to TRBJ2-3; the D is unclear. Trimming shortened V by 3 bases and J by 0 bases, and 7 bases separated the two germline ends. CDR1 and CDR2 from the germline V gene are MNHEY and SVGAGI. The CDR3 consists of 14 residues. The CDR3 loop is CASSYTASTDTQYF. DNA for the CDR3: TGTGCCAGCAGTTATACAGCTAGCACAGATACGCAGTATTTT.

This clone showed up just once. This rearrangement joins TRBV7-8 to TRBJ2-6; 7 positions match TRBD1. Germline CDR1 reads SGHVS; CDR2 reads FQNEAQ. The V and J ends lost 5 bases and 3 bases, in that order; junction bases with no gene match: 7. The CDR3 runs to 16 residues. CDR3 in DNA: TGTGCCAGCAGCCTGGGGACAGCTGGTGGGGCCAACGTCCTGACTTTC. Encoded protein: CASSLGTAGGANVLTF. The complete variable domain, with remaining parts taken from reference TRBV7-8 and TRBJ2-6, reads GAGVSQSPRYKVAKRGQDVALRCDPISGHVSLFWYQQALGQGPEFLTYFQNEAQLDKSGLPSDRFFAERPEGSVSTLKIQRTQQEDSAVYLCASSLGTAGGANVLTFGAGSRLTVL.

The V call is TRBV19, the J call TRBJ1-1; a weak D match, TRBD1 (6 bases). Trimming pared 7 bases from V and 0 bases from J, leaving 12 bases between. In germline, CDR1 is LNHDA, CDR2 SQIVND (reference sequence). The CDR3 is made up of 14 amino acids. The CDR3 sequence is CASKGRDMNTEAFF. Here the CDR3 DNA reads TGTGCCAGTAAGGGTCGGGACATGAACACTGAAGCTTTCTTT.

The rearrangement uses TRBV6-5 and TRBJ1-1; D gene unclear. This CDR3 has 13 amino acids. The V end lost 1 base, the J end lost 3 bases, and 6 bases lay between the germline ends. Germline values: CDR1 MNHEY, CDR2 SVGAGI. The CDR3 sequence is CASSYFKDTEAFF. DNA of the CDR3: TGTGCCAGCAGTTACTTCAAGGACACTGAAGCTTTCTTT.

DNA for the CDR3: TGTGCCAGCAGTGCGGGACTAGCGAGCTCCTACGAGCAGTACTTC. Its protein product is CASSAGLASSYEQYF. V gene TRBV25-1 combines with J gene TRBJ2-7; 10 positions match TRBD2. V gave up 4 bases and J gave up 0 bases; unmatched junction bases: 3. CDR3 length: 15 amino acids. Germline V gives CDR1 MGHDK, CDR2 SYGVNS.

J is TRBJ2-7 and V is TRBV9, with 7 bases identical to TRBD2. The CDR3 length is 15 residues. V dropped 3 bases and J dropped 0; count of bases not matched to a gene: 6. CDR1 is SGDLS, CDR2 YYNGEE, per germline. This CDR3 is CASSGGGVSSYEQYF. DNA for the CDR3: TGTGCCAGCAGCGGCGGGGGAGTTAGCTCCTACGAGCAGTACTTC. The whole variable domain, filled in from reference TRBV9 and TRBJ2-7, reads DSGVTQTPKHLITATGQRVTLRCSPRSGDLSVYWYQQSLDQGLQFLIQYYNGEERAKGNILERFSAQQFPDLHSELNLSSLELGDSALYFCASSGGGVSSYEQYFGPGTRLTVT.

V and J are TRBV11-2 and TRBJ2-1; D not certain. V shed 1 base and J shed 0 bases, with 7 bases lying between them. This CDR3 has 15 residues. The germline gives CDR1 SGHAT, CDR2 FQNNGV. The CDR3 protein is CASSLVRSSYNEQFF. The CDR3 DNA follows: TGTGCCAGCAGCTTAGTGAGGAGCTCCTACAATGAGCAGTTCTTC.

Worth noting for this clone: In the same sample, other DNA sequences code for this CDR3. The gene calls are TRBV27 and TRBJ2-7, with D unclear. CDR3 size: 12 residues. Germline assignment: CDR1 MNHEY and CDR2 SMNVEV (reference sequence). V dropped 3 bases and J dropped 3 bases, with 6 bases sitting between them. The CDR3 loop reads CASSFIGYEQYF. The CDR3 DNA follows: TGTGCCAGCAGTTTTATAGGCTACGAGCAGTACTTC.

The chain uses TRBV19 and TRBJ1-2; D call uncertain. CDR1 and CDR2 from the germline V gene are LNHDA and SQIVND (reference sequence). Trimming stripped 1 base from V and 8 bases from J, with 14 bases between. The CDR3 loop spans 14 amino acids. CDR3 nucleotide sequence: TGTGCCAGTAGTATAGCGCTGAGGACCCCGGGCTACACCTTC. This sequence encodes CASSIALRTPGYTF.

To note about this clone: This CDR3 is also generated by other DNA sequences in the sample. V and J are TRBV7-9 and TRBJ2-7; the D gene is possibly TRBD1 (6 bases). Germline assignment: CDR1 SEHNR and CDR2 FQNEAQ (reference sequence). The V end was cut by 1 base, the J end by 3 bases, with 7 bases between. This CDR3 is 13 amino acids long. The CDR3 DNA reads as TGTGCCAGCAGCTTAGGCAGGGGCTACGAGCAGTACTTC. Translation: CASSLGRGYEQYF.

The V call is TRBV28, the J call TRBJ1-5; D is unclear. Per the germline V gene, CDR1 is MDHEN and CDR2 is SYDVKM. The CDR3 is 10 amino acids. Trimming pared 3 bases from V and 6 bases from J, leaving 0 bases between. The CDR3 region has the DNA TGTGCCAGCAGTTTTCAGCCCCAGCATTTT. It encodes CASSFQPQHF.

V and J are TRBV19 and TRBJ2-2; weak D call: TRBD1 (5 bases). Germline V CDR1 and CDR2: LNHDA, SQIVND (reference sequence). The CDR3 covers 15 residues. V was pared by 2 bases and J by 5 bases, with 12 bases between. The DNA for the CDR3 is TGTGCCAGTAGTATACCCAGGGAAGGGACCGGGGAGCTGTTTTTT. Encoded protein: CASSIPREGTGELFF.

On this clone: Other DNA sequences from this sample encode an identical CDR3 as well. The chain couples TRBV28 to TRBJ1-1; no definite D call. In germline, CDR1 is MDHEN, CDR2 SYDVKM. The CDR3 has 13 residues. Trimming stripped 6 bases from V and 1 base from J, with 9 bases between. DNA of the CDR3: TGTGCCAGCAGAGCGAGAGAGAACACTGAAGCTTTCTTT. Translation gives CASRARENTEAFF.

The rearrangement links TRBV28 to TRBJ2-7, with 9 bases fitting TRBD1. J was trimmed by 3 bases and V by 4 bases; bases with no gene match: 4. The length of the CDR3 is 14 residues. In germline, CDR1 is MDHEN, CDR2 SYDVKM. The CDR3, as DNA: TGTGCCAGCAGTTGGGACAGGGTAAGCTACGAGCAGTACTTC. It codes for CASSWDRVSYEQYF.